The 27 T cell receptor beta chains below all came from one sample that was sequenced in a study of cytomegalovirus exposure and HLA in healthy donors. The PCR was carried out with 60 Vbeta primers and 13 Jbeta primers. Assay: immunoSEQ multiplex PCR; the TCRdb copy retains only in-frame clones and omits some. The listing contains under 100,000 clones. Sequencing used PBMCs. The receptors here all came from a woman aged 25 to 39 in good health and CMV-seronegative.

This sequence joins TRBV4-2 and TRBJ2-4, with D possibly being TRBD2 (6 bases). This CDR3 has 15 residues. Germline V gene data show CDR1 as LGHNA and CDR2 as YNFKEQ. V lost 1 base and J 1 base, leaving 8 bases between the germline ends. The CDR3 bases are TGTGCCAGCAGCCAAGGTCGGGGGGCCAAAAACATTCAGTACTTC. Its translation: CASSQGRGAKNIQYF.

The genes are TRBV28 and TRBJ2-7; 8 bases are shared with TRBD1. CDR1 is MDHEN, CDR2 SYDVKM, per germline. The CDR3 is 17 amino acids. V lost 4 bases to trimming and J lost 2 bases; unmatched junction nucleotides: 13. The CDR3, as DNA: TGTGCCAGCAGTTCCTTTGGACAGGGAACACCTACCTACGAGCAGTACTTC. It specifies CASSSFGQGTPTYEQYF.

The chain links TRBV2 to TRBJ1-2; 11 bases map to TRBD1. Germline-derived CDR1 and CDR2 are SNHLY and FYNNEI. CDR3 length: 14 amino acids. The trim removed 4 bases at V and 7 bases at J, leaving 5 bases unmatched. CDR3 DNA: TGTGCCAGCAGTGGGGGGACAGGGGGGTTTGGCTACACCTTC. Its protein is CASSGGTGGFGYTF.

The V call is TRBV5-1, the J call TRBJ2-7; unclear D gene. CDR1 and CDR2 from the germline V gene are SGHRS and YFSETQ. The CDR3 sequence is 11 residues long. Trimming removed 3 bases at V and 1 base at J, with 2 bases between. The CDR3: CASSSSYEQYF. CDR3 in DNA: TGCGCCAGCAGCTCTTCCTACGAGCAGTACTTC.

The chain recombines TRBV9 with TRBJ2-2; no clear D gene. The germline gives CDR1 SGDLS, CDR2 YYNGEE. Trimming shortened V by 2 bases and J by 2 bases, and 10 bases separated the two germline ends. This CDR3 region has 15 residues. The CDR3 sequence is CASSVTVRNTGELFF. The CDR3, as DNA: TGTGCCAGCAGCGTGACTGTTAGAAACACCGGGGAGCTGTTTTTT. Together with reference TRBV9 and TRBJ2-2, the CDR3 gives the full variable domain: DSGVTQTPKHLITATGQRVTLRCSPRSGDLSVYWYQQSLDQGLQFLIQYYNGEERAKGNILERFSAQQFPDLHSELNLSSLELGDSALYFCASSVTVRNTGELFFGEGSRLTVL.

The CDR3 loop is CSAWDRGSYEQYF. In DNA form, the CDR3 reads TGCAGCGCATGGGACAGGGGTTCCTACGAGCAGTACTTC. The chain is built from TRBV29-1 and TRBJ2-7, with 10 bases matching TRBD1. V lost 7 bases, J lost 1 base, and 4 bases stayed unmatched. This CDR3 spans 13 amino acids. Germline CDR1 and CDR2: SQVTM and ANQGSEA.

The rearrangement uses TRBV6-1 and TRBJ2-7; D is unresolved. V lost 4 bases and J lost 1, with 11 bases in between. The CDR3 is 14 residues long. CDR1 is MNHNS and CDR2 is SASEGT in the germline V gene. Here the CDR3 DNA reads TGTGCCAGCAGTGTAGAGCACGGTTCCTACGAGCAGTACTTC. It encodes CASSVEHGSYEQYF.

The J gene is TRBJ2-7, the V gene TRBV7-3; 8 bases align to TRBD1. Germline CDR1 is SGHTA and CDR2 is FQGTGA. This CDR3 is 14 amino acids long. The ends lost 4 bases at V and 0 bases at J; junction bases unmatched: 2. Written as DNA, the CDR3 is TGTGCCAGCAGCTCCGACAGGGGCTCCTACGAGCAGTACTTC. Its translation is CASSSDRGSYEQYF.

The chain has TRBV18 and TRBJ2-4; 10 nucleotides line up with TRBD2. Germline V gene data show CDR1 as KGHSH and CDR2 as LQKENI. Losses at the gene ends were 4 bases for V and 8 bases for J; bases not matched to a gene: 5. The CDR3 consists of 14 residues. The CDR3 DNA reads TGTGCCAGCTCACTACTAGCGGGGTGGGACATTCAGTACTTC. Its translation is CASSLLAGWDIQYF.

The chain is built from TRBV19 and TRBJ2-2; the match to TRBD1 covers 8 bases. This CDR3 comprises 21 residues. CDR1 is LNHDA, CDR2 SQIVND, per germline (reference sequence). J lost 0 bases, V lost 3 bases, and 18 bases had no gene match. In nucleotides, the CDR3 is TGTGCCAGTAGTATCTTCCTCCGTGACAGGGGTACTTACGCGAACACCGGGGAGCTGTTTTTT. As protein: CASSIFLRDRGTYANTGELFF. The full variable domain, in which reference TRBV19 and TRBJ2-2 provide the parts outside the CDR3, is DGGITQSPKYLFRKEGQNVTLSCEQNLNHDAMYWYRQDPGQGLRLIYYSQIVNDFQKGDIAEGYSVSREKKESFPLTVTSAQKNPTAFYLCASSIFLRDRGTYANTGELFFGEGSRLTVL.

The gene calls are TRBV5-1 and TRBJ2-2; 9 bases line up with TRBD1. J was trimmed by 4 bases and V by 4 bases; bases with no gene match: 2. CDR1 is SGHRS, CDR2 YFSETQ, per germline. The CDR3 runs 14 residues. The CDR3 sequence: CASSRQGVTGELFF. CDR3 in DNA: TGCGCCAGCAGCAGACAGGGGGTCACCGGGGAGCTGTTTTTT.

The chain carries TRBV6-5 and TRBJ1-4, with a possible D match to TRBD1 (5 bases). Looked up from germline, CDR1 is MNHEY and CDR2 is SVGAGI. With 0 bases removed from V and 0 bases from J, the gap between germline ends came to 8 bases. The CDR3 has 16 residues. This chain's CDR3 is CASSYSRGATNEKLFF. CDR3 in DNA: TGTGCCAGCAGTTACTCGCGGGGGGCAACTAATGAAAAACTGTTTTTT.

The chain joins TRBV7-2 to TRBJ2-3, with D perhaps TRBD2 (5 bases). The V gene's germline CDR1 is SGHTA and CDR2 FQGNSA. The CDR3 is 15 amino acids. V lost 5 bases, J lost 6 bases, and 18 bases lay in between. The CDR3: CASSPRSRTGDTQYF. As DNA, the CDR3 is TGTGCCAGCAGCCCCAGGTCGCGGACTGGGGATACGCAGTATTTT.

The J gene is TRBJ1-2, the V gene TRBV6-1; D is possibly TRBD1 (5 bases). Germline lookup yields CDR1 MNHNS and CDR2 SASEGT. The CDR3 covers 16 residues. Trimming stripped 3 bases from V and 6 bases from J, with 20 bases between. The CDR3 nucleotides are TGTGCCAGCAGTGATATTCGTACCTGGGGCATGGATGGCTACACCTTC. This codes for CASSDIRTWGMDGYTF.

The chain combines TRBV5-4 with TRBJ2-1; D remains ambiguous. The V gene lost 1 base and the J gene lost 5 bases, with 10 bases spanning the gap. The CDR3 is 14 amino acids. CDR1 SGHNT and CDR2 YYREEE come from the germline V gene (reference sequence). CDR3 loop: CASSLTTRNNEQFF. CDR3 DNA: TGTGCCAGCAGCTTGACGACCAGGAACAATGAGCAGTTCTTC.

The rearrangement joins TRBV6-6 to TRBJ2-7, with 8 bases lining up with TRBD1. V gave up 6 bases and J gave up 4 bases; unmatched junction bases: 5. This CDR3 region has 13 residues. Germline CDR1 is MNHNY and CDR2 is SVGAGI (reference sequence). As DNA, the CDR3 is TGTGCCAGCAGCCTAGACAGGGGATACGAGCAGTACTTC. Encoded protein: CASSLDRGYEQYF.

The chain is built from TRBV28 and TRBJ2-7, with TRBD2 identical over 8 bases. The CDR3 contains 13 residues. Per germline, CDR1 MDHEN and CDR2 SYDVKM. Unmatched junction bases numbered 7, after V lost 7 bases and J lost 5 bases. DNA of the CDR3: TGTGCCAGCATTCTTAGCGGGACTGACGAGCAGTACTTC. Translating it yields CASILSGTDEQYF.

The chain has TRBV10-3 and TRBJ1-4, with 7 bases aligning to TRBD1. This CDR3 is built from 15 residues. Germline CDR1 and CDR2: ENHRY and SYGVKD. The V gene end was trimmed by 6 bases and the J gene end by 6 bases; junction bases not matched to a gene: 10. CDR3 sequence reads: CAISEEGGWDEKLFF. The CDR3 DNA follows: TGTGCCATCAGCGAAGAAGGGGGCTGGGATGAAAAACTGTTTTTT.

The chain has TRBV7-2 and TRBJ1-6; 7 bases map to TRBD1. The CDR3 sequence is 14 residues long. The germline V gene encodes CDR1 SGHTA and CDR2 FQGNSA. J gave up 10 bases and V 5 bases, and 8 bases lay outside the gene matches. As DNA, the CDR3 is TGTGCCAGCAGCCGTAGACAGGGTGAATCACCCCTCCACTTT. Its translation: CASSRRQGESPLHF.

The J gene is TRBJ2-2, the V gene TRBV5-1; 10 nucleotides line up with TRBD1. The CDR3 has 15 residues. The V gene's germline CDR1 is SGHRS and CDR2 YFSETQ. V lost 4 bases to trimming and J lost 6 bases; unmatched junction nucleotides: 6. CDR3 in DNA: TGCGCCAGCAGCCTCAGACAGGGGGCCTCCGGGGAGCTGTTTTTT. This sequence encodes CASSLRQGASGELFF. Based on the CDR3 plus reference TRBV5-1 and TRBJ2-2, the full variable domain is KAGVTQTPRYLIKTRGQQVTLSCSPISGHRSVSWYQQTPGQGLQFLFEYFSETQRNKGNFPGRFSGRQFSNSRSEMNVSTLELGDSALYLCASSLRQGASGELFFGEGSRLTVL.

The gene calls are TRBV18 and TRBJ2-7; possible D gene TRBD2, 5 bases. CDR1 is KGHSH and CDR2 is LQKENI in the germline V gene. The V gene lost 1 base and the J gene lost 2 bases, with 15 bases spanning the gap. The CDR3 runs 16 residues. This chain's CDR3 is CASSPQRVGKTYEQYF. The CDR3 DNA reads TGTGCCAGCTCACCACAGAGGGTAGGAAAGACCTACGAGCAGTACTTC. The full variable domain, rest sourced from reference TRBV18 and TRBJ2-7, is NAGVMQNPRHLVRRRGQEARLRCSPMKGHSHVYWYRQLPEEGLKFMVYLQKENIIDESGMPKERFSAEFPKEGPSILRIQQVVRGDSAAYFCASSPQRVGKTYEQYFGPGTRLTVT.

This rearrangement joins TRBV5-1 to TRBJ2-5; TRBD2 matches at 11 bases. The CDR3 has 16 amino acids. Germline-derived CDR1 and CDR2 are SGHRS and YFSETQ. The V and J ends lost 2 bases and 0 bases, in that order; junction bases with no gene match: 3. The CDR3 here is CASSFLLAGDQETQYF. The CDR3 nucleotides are TGCGCCAGCAGCTTCCTACTAGCGGGGGACCAAGAGACCCAGTACTTC.

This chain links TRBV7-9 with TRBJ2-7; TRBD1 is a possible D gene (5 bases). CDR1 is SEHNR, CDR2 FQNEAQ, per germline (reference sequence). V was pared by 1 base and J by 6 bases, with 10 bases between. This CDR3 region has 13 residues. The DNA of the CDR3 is TGTGCCAGCAGCTTAGGACAGCAAACCGAGCAGTACTTC. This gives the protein CASSLGQQTEQYF.

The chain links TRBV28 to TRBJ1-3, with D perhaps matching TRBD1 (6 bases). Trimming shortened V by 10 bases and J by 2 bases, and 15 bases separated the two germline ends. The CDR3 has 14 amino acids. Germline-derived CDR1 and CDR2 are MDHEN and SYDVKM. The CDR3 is CATRDQGTGNTIYF. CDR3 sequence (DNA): TGTGCCACCCGAGACCAGGGGACTGGAAACACCATATATTTT.

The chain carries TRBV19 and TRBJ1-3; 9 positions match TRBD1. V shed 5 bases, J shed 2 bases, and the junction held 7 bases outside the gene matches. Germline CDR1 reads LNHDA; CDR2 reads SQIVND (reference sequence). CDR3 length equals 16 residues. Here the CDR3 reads CASSLQGQGPGNTIYF. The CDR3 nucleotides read TGTGCCAGTAGTCTTCAAGGACAGGGGCCTGGAAACACCATATATTTT.

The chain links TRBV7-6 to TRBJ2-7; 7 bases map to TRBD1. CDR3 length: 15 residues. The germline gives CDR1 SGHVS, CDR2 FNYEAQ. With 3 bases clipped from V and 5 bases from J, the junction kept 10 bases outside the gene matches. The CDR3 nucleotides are TGTGCCAGCAGCTTGGCAGACAGGGTAGGACACGAGCAGTACTTC. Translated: CASSLADRVGHEQYF.

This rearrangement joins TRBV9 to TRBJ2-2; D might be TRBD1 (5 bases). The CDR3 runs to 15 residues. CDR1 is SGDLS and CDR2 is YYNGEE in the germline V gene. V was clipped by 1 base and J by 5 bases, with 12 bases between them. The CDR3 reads CASSVIQGGTGELFF. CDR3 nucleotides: TGTGCCAGCAGCGTAATTCAGGGTGGGACCGGGGAGCTGTTTTTT.